The rows below give T cell receptor beta chains drawn from one sample of a study of cytomegalovirus exposure and HLA in healthy donors. Assay used: immunoSEQ multiplex PCR; TCRdb lists only in-frame clones, some missing. The data show some 100,000 clones, around 83% seen once. Material: PBMCs. The receptors here all came from a woman aged 18-29 years in good health and CMV-seronegative. Each CDR3 is given with its conserved first and last residue. Each record gives: D gene, J gene, V gene, clone size, CDR3 protein, CDR3 DNA. The D gene is left open where the match is weak. Not every row has a clone size; where given, it reads once, few, many or a size class.

TRBD2 | TRBJ2-1 | TRBV4-1 | - | CASSQDFPSGSFFEQFF | TGCGCCAGCAGCCAAGACTTCCCTAGCGGGAGTTTCTTTGAGCAGTTCTTC
- | TRBJ1-4 | TRBV4-3 | few | CASSQLMNEKLFF | TGCGCCAGCAGCCAACTTATGAATGAAAAACTGTTTTTT
TRBD1 | TRBJ2-1 | TRBV18 | - | CASSPIQAQGNEQFF | TGTGCCAGCTCACCTATCCAAGCACAGGGGAATGAGCAGTTCTTC
- | TRBJ2-1 | TRBV18 | - | CASSPSAGEQFF | TGTGCCAGCTCACCATCCGCGGGTGAGCAGTTCTTC
- | TRBJ2-5 | TRBV5-5 | - | CASSLAVGLGGTQYF | TGTGCCAGCAGCTTGGCGGTGGGTCTCGGAGGGACCCAGTACTTC
- | TRBJ1-2 | TRBV29-1 | - | CSVPSGTRYGYTF | TGCAGCGTTCCTTCCGGGACAAGATATGGCTACACCTTC
TRBD1 | TRBJ1-5 | TRBV2 | few | CASKVSGGGQPQHF | TGTGCCAGCAAGGTTTCAGGGGGTGGTCAGCCCCAGCATTTT
- | TRBJ2-7 | TRBV20-1 | - | CSASPVYEQYF | TGCAGTGCTAGTCCCGTCTACGAGCAGTACTTC
- | TRBJ1-2 | TRBV4-1 | once | CASSQLRLANYGYTF | TGCGCCAGCAGCCAACTACGACTAGCTAACTATGGCTACACCTTC
- | TRBJ2-1 | TRBV28 | - | CASSLVGSRGGNEQFF | TGTGCCAGCAGTTTAGTAGGATCGAGAGGGGGCAATGAGCAGTTCTTC
TRBD1 | TRBJ1-6 | TRBV28 | - | CASSLGQGNSPLHF | TGTGCCAGCAGTTTGGGACAGGGGAATTCACCCCTCCACTTT
TRBD2 | TRBJ2-7 | TRBV28 | - | CASSPHEREYYEQYF | TGTGCCAGCAGTCCGCATGAGCGGGAGTACTACGAGCAGTACTTC
TRBD1 | TRBJ1-1 | TRBV6-6 | few | CASRTTGRRVEDEAFF | TGTGCCAGCAGAACGACAGGGCGCCGGGTTGAGGATGAAGCTTTCTTT
- | TRBJ2-7 | TRBV2 | - | CASSEQGEEYEQYF | TGTGCCAGCAGTGAACAAGGAGAGGAATACGAGCAGTACTTC